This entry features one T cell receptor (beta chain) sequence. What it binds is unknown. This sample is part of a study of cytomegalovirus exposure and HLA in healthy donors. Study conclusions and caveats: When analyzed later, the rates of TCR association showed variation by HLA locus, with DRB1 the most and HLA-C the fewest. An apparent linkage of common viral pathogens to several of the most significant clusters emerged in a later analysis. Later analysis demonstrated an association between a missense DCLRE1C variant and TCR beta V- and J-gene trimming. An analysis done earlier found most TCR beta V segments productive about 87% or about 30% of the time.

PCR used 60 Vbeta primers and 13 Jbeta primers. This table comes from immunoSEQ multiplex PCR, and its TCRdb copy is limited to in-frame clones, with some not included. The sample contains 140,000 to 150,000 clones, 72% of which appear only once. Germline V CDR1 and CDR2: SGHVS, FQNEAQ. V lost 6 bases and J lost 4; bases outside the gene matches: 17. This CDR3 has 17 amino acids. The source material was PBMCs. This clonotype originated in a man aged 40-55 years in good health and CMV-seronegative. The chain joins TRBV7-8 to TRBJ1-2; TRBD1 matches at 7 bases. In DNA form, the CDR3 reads TGTGCCAGCAGAACTACGAGAGGACAGGTTGTAATCTATGGCTACACCTTC. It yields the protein CASRTTRGQVVIYGYTF.